A single sample is the source of the 5 T cell receptor beta chains below, sequenced in a study of cytomegalovirus exposure and HLA in healthy donors. Primers: 60 Vbeta forward and 13 Jbeta reverse. Profiling relied on immunoSEQ multiplex PCR, and the TCRdb table lists in-frame clones only, not all of them. The sample has 200,000 to 250,000 clones; approximately 87% are singletons. Sequenced sample: PBMCs. The receptors stem from a human donor in good health.

The chain employs TRBV5-1 and TRBJ2-3; 16 bases agree with TRBD2. Trimming at V came to 6 bases and at J to 0 bases, leaving 4 bases not matched to a gene. The germline V gene has CDR1 SGHRS and CDR2 YFSETQ. This CDR3 has 17 residues. The CDR3 DNA reads as TGCGCCAGCACGGGACTAGCGGGAGGGACGAGCACAGATACGCAGTATTTT. Its translation: CASTGLAGGTSTDTQYF.

The genes are TRBV5-1 and TRBJ1-2, with a possible D match to TRBD1 (6 bases). The CDR3 sequence is 13 residues long. The V end lost 3 bases, the J end lost 4 bases, and 10 bases lay between the germline ends. The germline gives CDR1 SGHRS, CDR2 YFSETQ. In DNA, the CDR3 is TGCGCCAGCAGCTACAGGGAGACCTATGGCTACACCTTC. Its translation: CASSYRETYGYTF. The full variable domain, completed using reference TRBV5-1 and TRBJ1-2, is KAGVTQTPRYLIKTRGQQVTLSCSPISGHRSVSWYQQTPGQGLQFLFEYFSETQRNKGNFPGRFSGRQFSNSRSEMNVSTLELGDSALYLCASSYRETYGYTFGSGTRLTVV.

This chain connects TRBV7-9 to TRBJ1-2, with D hard to call. This CDR3 contains 13 residues. The V gene's germline CDR1 is SEHNR and CDR2 FQNEAQ (reference sequence). The V end lost 3 bases, the J end lost 8 bases, and 13 bases lay between the germline ends. For the CDR3, the DNA is TGTGCCAGCAGCTTCCAGGCCCCTGGAGGCTACACCTTC. Protein: CASSFQAPGGYTF.

This chain joins TRBV11-2 and TRBJ2-7; the match to TRBD2 covers 10 bases. CDR3 length: 14 residues. The germline gives CDR1 SGHAT, CDR2 FQNNGV. V shed 5 bases and J 0 bases; nucleotides not matched to a gene: 1. The DNA of the CDR3 is TGTGCCAGCAGCAGACTAGCGGGCTCCTACGAGCAGTACTTC. Protein product: CASSRLAGSYEQYF.

The chain carries TRBV5-1 and TRBJ1-3, with TRBD1 as a possible D gene (6 bases). Germline V gene lookup returns CDR1 SGHRS and CDR2 YFSETQ. V was cut by 4 bases and J by 0 bases, with 23 bases left in between. This CDR3 is 19 amino acids long. CDR3 bases: TGCGCCAGCAGCATGAATGCCTGGGGACACCATAGCTCTGGAAACACCATATATTTT. Its translation is CASSMNAWGHHSSGNTIYF.